This T cell receptor (beta chain) was retrieved from a study of identical twins. To note about this clonotype: Antigen: not known.

General study findings and limits: Twins' surplus sharing was weaker for beta out-of-frame sequences.

Each CDR3 protein gets one entry after TCRdb re-called the 5' RACE reads with MiXCR. The repertoire consists of 350,000 or so distinct CDR3 sequences, with roughly 9% occurring once and the leading ten covering 8% to 9.5%. This CDR3 spans 13 amino acids. The germline CDR1 and CDR2 sequences are DFQATT and SNEGSKA (reference sequence). V lost 3 bases and J 2 bases, leaving 10 bases between the germline ends. No donor was unhealthy or non-Caucasian. The sequence was obtained from a woman between 50 and 59 years old in good health. The rearrangement links TRBV20-1 to TRBJ1-2; D unclear. Sequencing was carried out using naive T cells sorted from blood. CDR3 nucleotide sequence: TGCAGTGCTAGGGCGGATCGGAACTATGGCTACACCTTC. Amino acids: CSARADRNYGYTF.